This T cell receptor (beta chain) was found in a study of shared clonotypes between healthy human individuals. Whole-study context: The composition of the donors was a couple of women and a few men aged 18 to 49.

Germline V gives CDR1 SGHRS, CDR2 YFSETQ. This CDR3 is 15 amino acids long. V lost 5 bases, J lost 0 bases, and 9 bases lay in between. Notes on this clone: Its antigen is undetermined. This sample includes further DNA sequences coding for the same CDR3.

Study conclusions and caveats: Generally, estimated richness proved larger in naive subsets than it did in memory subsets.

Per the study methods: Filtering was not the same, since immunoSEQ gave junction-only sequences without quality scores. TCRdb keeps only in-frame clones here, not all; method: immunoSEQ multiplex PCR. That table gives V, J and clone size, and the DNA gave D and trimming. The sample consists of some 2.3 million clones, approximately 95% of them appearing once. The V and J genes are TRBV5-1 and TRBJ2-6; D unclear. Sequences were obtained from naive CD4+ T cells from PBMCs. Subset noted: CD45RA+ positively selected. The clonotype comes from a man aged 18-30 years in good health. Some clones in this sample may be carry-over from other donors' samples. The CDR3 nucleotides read TGCGCCAGCAGACCTTTGGGCTCTGGGGCCAACGTCCTGACTTTC. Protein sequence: CASRPLGSGANVLTF.